This T cell receptor beta chain is from a study of T cells in Graves' hyperthyroidism and ophthalmopathy. The study left out patients who had uncontrolled infection, other autoimmune disease, pregnancy or lactation. Based on clinical symptoms, serum thyroxine and TRAb, thyroid ultrasound and orbital computed tomography, diagnoses were reached. The PBMCs were taken from roughly 10 ml of fresh peripheral blood. Study-level results: In the analysis, a 13 V-J model separated ophthalmopathy from stable hyperthyroidism.

This clonotype was detected a few times. Antigen: not known. A junction boundary mismatches the germline segment, possibly from a read error. The CDR3 runs 11 residues. Germline CDR1 is MGHDK and CDR2 is SYGVNS. TCR beta CDR3 region amplification was performed from RNA transcripts. RT-PCR in the first round (using the HTBI primer set) targeted the TCR CDR3. MiXCR, applied by TCRdb to the multiplex PCR reads, yields one record per CDR3 protein. The top ten hold 34% of the sample, which has about 330,000 distinct CDR3 sequences, about an eighth seen once. The TCR comes from a middle-aged woman with Graves' ophthalmopathy. This chain uses TRBV25-1 with TRBJ2-1, with D hard to call. The sample was blood. The CDR3 coding sequence is TGTGCCAGCAGAAATGGGGATGAGCAGCTCTTC. Translation gives CASRNGDEQLF.